Presented here are 19 T cell receptor beta chains from one specimen sequenced in a study of identical twins. TCRdb re-derived calls from the 5' RACE reads in MiXCR, one entry per CDR3 protein. The data contain approximately 300,000 distinct CDR3 sequences, roughly 9.7% of them seen just once; the ten biggest clones take up approximately 6.5%. These data were also reused for a study on yellow fever vaccine responses in identical twins.

The sequencing sample was made of CD8+ T cells sorted from blood. Receptors originate from a woman younger than 35 in good health.

V usage is TRBV3-1 and J usage is TRBJ2-3; possible D gene TRBD2, 6 bases. CDR3 length: 16 amino acids. Germline CDR1 and CDR2: LGHDT and YNNKEL (reference sequence). The V gene lost 1 base and the J gene lost 0 bases, with 11 bases spanning the gap. The CDR3 bases are TGTGCCAGCAGCCAAGGGGTAGCGGATAGCACAGATACGCAGTATTTT. The encoded protein is CASSQGVADSTDTQYF.

This clonotype was recorded at least ten times. The V and J genes are TRBV6-1 and TRBJ1-5; D not resolved. This CDR3 region has 14 residues. Germline CDR1 is MNHNS and CDR2 is SASEGT. Trimming removed 5 bases at V and 5 bases at J, with 13 bases between. The CDR3 loop reads CASSRHGPHQPQHF. DNA for the CDR3: TGTGCCAGCAGTCGCCATGGCCCCCATCAGCCCCAGCATTTT.

The chain is built from TRBV28 and TRBJ2-7; tentatively, D is TRBD2 (5 bases). CDR1 is MDHEN and CDR2 is SYDVKM in the germline V gene. The CDR3 is made up of 13 amino acids. V lost 3 bases, J lost 6 bases, and 12 bases lay in between. CDR3 amino acids: CASSFRGGSEQYF. DNA for the CDR3: TGTGCCAGCAGTTTCCGGGGTGGTTCCGAGCAGTACTTC.

The J gene is TRBJ2-7, the V gene TRBV3-1; tentatively, D is TRBD2 (5 bases). The CDR3 spans 16 residues. Trimming took 0 bases from V and 1 from J, leaving 13 bases between them. The germline gives CDR1 LGHDT, CDR2 YNNKEL (reference sequence). CDR3 bases: TGTGCCAGCAGCCAAGATCGCGGGTGGCCGTCCTACGAGCAGTACTTC. The encoded protein is CASSQDRGWPSYEQYF.

The J gene is TRBJ2-7, the V gene TRBV6-5; 9 bases are a match to TRBD1. Germline loops: CDR1 MNHEY, CDR2 SVGAGI. The V and J ends lost 0 bases and 5 bases, in that order; junction bases with no gene match: 8. This CDR3 is 16 amino acids long. CDR3 sequence reads: CASSYSRDRVLNEQYF. CDR3 nucleotides: TGTGCCAGCAGTTACTCCCGGGACAGGGTTTTGAACGAGCAGTACTTC.

This clonotype was counted many times. The chain couples TRBV4-2 to TRBJ2-2; D call uncertain. This CDR3 region has 14 residues. Per germline, CDR1 LGHNA and CDR2 YNFKEQ. Trimming pared 1 base from V and 3 bases from J, leaving 6 bases between. CDR3 region: CASSQGLDTGELFF. CDR3 coding DNA: TGTGCCAGCAGCCAAGGGCTAGACACCGGGGAGCTGTTTTTT.

A few counts support this clonotype. The chain links TRBV7-9 to TRBJ2-5, with unresolved D. The ends were cut back, 4 bases at V and 2 bases at J, with 8 bases in the middle. Germline assignment: CDR1 SEHNR and CDR2 FQNEAQ (reference sequence). The CDR3 is 13 residues long. CDR3 sequence reads: CASSSRPQETQYF. The CDR3, as DNA: TGTGCCAGCAGCTCCAGGCCGCAAGAGACCCAGTACTTC.

In its sample, this clonotype was seen a few times. This chain uses TRBV6-2 or TRBV6-3 with TRBJ2-6, with 13 bases matching TRBD2. After removal of 8 bases from V and 12 bases from J, the junction contained 13 bases not matched to a gene. The CDR3 has 16 residues. CDR1 is MNHEY, CDR2 SVGEGT, per germline. DNA of the CDR3: TGTGCCAGCCTGGGGACTAGCGGGGCTCCCACCGGCGTCCTGACTTTC. Protein sequence: CASLGTSGAPTGVLTF.

The rearrangement links TRBV20-1 to TRBJ2-7; D is ambiguous. With 1 base removed from V and 0 bases from J, the gap between germline ends came to 10 bases. This CDR3 contains 14 residues. Looked up from germline, CDR1 is DFQATT and CDR2 is SNEGSKA (reference sequence). The CDR3 loop reads CSARAPTFSYEQYF. In DNA form, the CDR3 reads TGCAGTGCTAGAGCCCCCACCTTCTCCTACGAGCAGTACTTC.

This clonotype was observed a handful of times. The chain recombines TRBV18 with TRBJ1-4, with TRBD1 as a possible D gene (6 bases). Germline V CDR1 and CDR2: KGHSH, LQKENI. Between the trimmed V and J ends, which lost 10 bases and 12 bases, there was a span of 15 bases. The CDR3 contains 11 residues. The CDR3 reads CATPDSAELFF. The CDR3 nucleotides are TGTGCCACCCCGGACAGTGCGGAACTGTTTTTT. Full variable domain (outside the CDR3, taken from reference TRBV18 and TRBJ1-4): NAGVMQNPRHLVRRRGQEARLRCSPMKGHSHVYWYRQLPEEGLKFMVYLQKENIIDESGMPKERFSAEFPKEGPSILRIQQVVRGDSAAYFCATPDSAELFFGSGTQLSVL.

V and J are TRBV27 and TRBJ1-1; unclear D gene. The CDR3 totals 15 residues. Germline loops: CDR1 MNHEY, CDR2 SMNVEV (reference sequence). V shed 2 bases and J shed 1 base, with 11 bases lying between them. CDR3 residues: CASSLGWARNTEAFF. The DNA for the CDR3 is TGTGCCAGCAGTTTAGGGTGGGCCCGGAACACTGAAGCTTTCTTT.

About this clonotype: The junction shows a germline mismatch at one end, possibly a read error. This chain uses TRBV7-7 with TRBJ2-1; D may be TRBD2 (6 bases). Germline CDR1 reads SSHAT; CDR2 reads FNYEAQ (reference sequence). This CDR3 contains 15 residues. The CDR3 sequence: CASSLRDSPYNEQFF. CDR3 nucleotides: TGTGCTAGCAGCCTCCGGGACTCGCCCTACAATGAGCAGTTCTTC.

There are many counts of this clonotype. This chain connects TRBV27 to TRBJ2-7; 13 bases map to TRBD2. Germline V CDR1 and CDR2: MNHEY, SMNVEV (reference sequence). V lost 4 bases, J lost 6 bases, and 3 bases stayed unmatched. This CDR3 contains 14 residues. The CDR3 reads CASSYGLAGAEQYF. In nucleotides, the CDR3 is TGTGCCAGCAGTTACGGACTAGCGGGAGCCGAGCAGTACTTC.

V and J are TRBV7-6 and TRBJ2-7; a possible D gene is TRBD1 (6 bases). Germline V gene lookup returns CDR1 SGHVS and CDR2 FNYEAQ. This CDR3 region has 14 residues. V shed 4 bases and J shed 4 bases, with 14 bases lying between them. The CDR3 spells CASSSLDRLYEQYF. The CDR3 DNA reads TGTGCCAGCAGCTCCCTTGACAGGCTGTACGAGCAGTACTTC. The full variable domain, completed using reference TRBV7-6 and TRBJ2-7, is GAGVSQSPRYKVTKRGQDVALRCDPISGHVSLYWYRQALGQGPEFLTYFNYEAQQDKSGLPNDRFSAERPEGSISTLTIQRTEQRDSAMYRCASSSLDRLYEQYFGPGTRLTVT.

J is TRBJ1-3 and V is TRBV5-1; D is uncertain. Trimming removed 0 bases at V and 0 bases at J, with 7 bases between. CDR3 length equals 15 residues. Per the germline V gene, CDR1 is SGHRS and CDR2 is YFSETQ. CDR3 loop: CASSLVAGSGNTIYF. The CDR3 DNA sequence: TGCGCCAGCAGCTTGGTCGCAGGCTCTGGAAACACCATATATTTT.

This clonotype was counted ten times or more. The chain joins TRBV13 to TRBJ1-1, with TRBD1 as a possible D gene (6 bases). CDR3 length: 15 residues. CDR1 and CDR2 from the germline V gene are PRHDT and FYEKMQ (reference sequence). V was pared by 6 bases and J by 5 bases, with 19 bases between. As DNA, the CDR3 is TGTGCCAGCAGGCCTAACACAGGGAGTCGAACTGAAGCTTTCTTT. The encoded protein is CASRPNTGSRTEAFF.

This clonotype was recorded many times. The chain couples TRBV12-3 or TRBV12-4 to TRBJ2-7, with 9 bases aligning to TRBD2. This CDR3 has 14 residues. The ends lost 4 bases at V and 3 bases at J; junction bases unmatched: 4. The DNA for the CDR3 is TGTGCCAGCAGTTCCCTTAGCGGGAGCTACGAGCAGTACTTC. Translated: CASSSLSGSYEQYF.

This chain connects TRBV3-1 to TRBJ2-1, with 9 bases fitting TRBD1. J lost 7 bases, V lost 5 bases, and 12 bases had no gene match. The CDR3 consists of 16 residues. Germline-derived CDR1 and CDR2 are LGHDT and YNNKEL (reference sequence). The CDR3 reads CASSNEDRGPQNEQFF. In DNA, the CDR3 is TGTGCCAGCAGCAACGAGGACAGGGGCCCACAGAATGAGCAGTTCTTC.

This clonotype was seen ten or more times. The chain uses TRBV29-1 and TRBJ1-1; 9 nucleotides match TRBD1. Germline V lookup: CDR1 SQVTM, CDR2 ANQGSEA. V trimming: 6 bases; J trimming: 4 bases; junction bases outside the gene matches: 12. The CDR3 is 15 residues long. CDR3 protein: CSVTQSGTGPTEAFF. CDR3 nucleotide sequence: TGCAGCGTAACCCAATCCGGGACAGGGCCCACTGAAGCTTTCTTT.